This T cell receptor (beta chain) was retrieved from a study of T cells in Graves' hyperthyroidism and ophthalmopathy. Study-wide results and limits: Through a model of 13 V-J features, ophthalmopathy was separated from stable hyperthyroidism. Most clonotypes expanded in the thyroid (above 0.001) were also present in blood. Before onset, by a median of approximately 5.9 months, the model predicted ophthalmopathy.

Germline CDR1 and CDR2: SGHTA and FQGNSA. V lost 5 bases and J lost 2; bases outside the gene matches: 11. The CDR3 sequence is 16 residues long. Authors of the study amplified TCR beta CDR3 regions from RNA transcripts. First-round RT-PCR targeting the TCR CDR3 was performed with the HTBI primer set. One entry per CDR3 protein results from TCRdb running MiXCR on the multiplex PCR reads. This table holds hundreds of thousands of distinct CDR3 sequences, just under 45% found once. For this clonotype: Its antigen is unknown.

Sequences were obtained from peripheral blood or thyroid tissue (not recorded which). The receptor was isolated from an adult man with Graves' disease, either hyperthyroidism or ophthalmopathy (not recorded which). The chain recombines TRBV7-2 with TRBJ2-7; 8 bases match TRBD2. Written as DNA, the CDR3 is TGTGCCAGCAGCCAAGGGCTACTAGCGGATACCTACGAGCAGTACTTC. Its translation: CASSQGLLADTYEQYF.